The entry that follows covers one T cell receptor beta chain sequence. The data were obtained in a study of CD8 T cells in Susac syndrome. On the study more broadly: The sequenced Susac syndrome patients included six who had clinically active disease and roughly eight who were in remission.

The CD8+ and CD4+ T cells were negatively isolated, with the TEMRA cells enriched by FACS. Trimming at V came to 2 bases and at J to 0 bases, leaving 10 bases not matched to a gene. CDR1 and CDR2 (germline): LNHNV, YYDKDF (reference sequence). This CDR3 comprises 17 residues. RNA totalling about 0.45 to 1 ug underwent reverse transcription with random hexamers. MiXCR was run by TCRdb on the immunoSEQ multiplex PCR reads, yielding one entry per CDR3 protein. In the table there are about 240,000 distinct CDR3 sequences, roughly 95% of which are singletons. Sequences were obtained from CD4+ T cells from PBMCs. The chain is built from TRBV15 and TRBJ2-7; TRBD1 aligns across 7 bases. This sequence was found in a human donor with Susac syndrome. CDR3 sequence reads: CATSRRQGVTYSYEQYF. The CDR3 bases are TGTGCCACCAGCAGAAGACAGGGAGTAACCTACTCCTACGAGCAGTACTTC.